This passage covers 18 T cell receptor beta chains from one sample sequenced in a study of blood T cell repertoires in COVID-19. Sequenced by immunoSEQ multiplex PCR; TCRdb stores in-frame clones only, minus some. The sample lists some 360,000 clones, 85% to 90% occurring once. Sequenced input: PBMCs or T cells enriched from blood (not recorded which). These receptors originate from a woman aged 25-40 years who had been exposed to COVID-19.

The J gene is TRBJ2-1, the V gene TRBV9, with a possible D match to TRBD1 (5 bases). This CDR3 spans 15 amino acids. The V gene lost 4 bases and the J gene lost 4 bases, with 15 bases spanning the gap. CDR1 and CDR2 from the germline V gene are SGDLS and YYNGEE. CDR3 region: CASSQGQGWYNEQFF. As DNA, the CDR3 is TGTGCCAGCAGCCAAGGACAAGGATGGTACAATGAGCAGTTCTTC.

Written as DNA, the CDR3 is TGTGCCAGCAGCGTCCTGTATAATTCACCCCTCCACTTT. Translation: CASSVLYNSPLHF. This chain links TRBV9 with TRBJ1-6; D remains unclear. V gave up 2 bases and J gave up 4 bases, with 4 bases separating them. Germline V gene sequence: CDR1 SGDLS, CDR2 YYNGEE. The length of the CDR3 is 13 residues. Filled out from reference TRBV9 and TRBJ1-6, the complete variable domain reads DSGVTQTPKHLITATGQRVTLRCSPRSGDLSVYWYQQSLDQGLQFLIQYYNGEERAKGNILERFSAQQFPDLHSELNLSSLELGDSALYFCASSVLYNSPLHFGNGTRLTVT.

The rearrangement links TRBV29-1 to TRBJ1-2, with 7 bases aligning to TRBD1. V lost 5 bases, J lost 3 bases, and 3 bases stayed unmatched. This CDR3 contains 12 residues. CDR1 SQVTM and CDR2 ANQGSEA come from the germline V gene. The CDR3 reads CSVPTGYYGYTF. In DNA form, the CDR3 reads TGCAGCGTTCCGACAGGGTACTATGGCTACACCTTC.

The chain joins TRBV5-1 to TRBJ2-1; 8 bases agree with TRBD1. J gave up 9 bases and V 4 bases, and 3 bases lay outside the gene matches. CDR3 length: 12 amino acids. Germline values: CDR1 SGHRS, CDR2 YFSETQ. The CDR3 DNA reads as TGCGCCAGCAGCACGGACAGGGTTGAGCAGTTCTTC. This sequence encodes CASSTDRVEQFF.

The V call is TRBV2, the J call TRBJ1-1; TRBD1 is a possible D gene (5 bases). Deletions cut 2 bases from V and 3 bases from J, with 10 bases between. The CDR3 covers 14 residues. Germline V gives CDR1 SNHLY, CDR2 FYNNEI. CDR3 nucleotides: TGTGCCAGCAGTGAAATGTCGACAGACACTGAAGCTTTCTTT. This codes for CASSEMSTDTEAFF.

The chain couples TRBV18 to TRBJ2-3; TRBD2 aligns across 14 bases. This CDR3 is 19 amino acids long. Trimming at V came to 4 bases and at J to 2 bases, leaving 11 bases not matched to a gene. Germline V gene data show CDR1 as KGHSH and CDR2 as LQKENI. The CDR3 region has the DNA TGTGCCAGCTCACGGTTCGGGACTAGCGGGAGTACGGTCACAGATACGCAGTATTTT. This gives the protein CASSRFGTSGSTVTDTQYF.

V and J are TRBV19 and TRBJ2-5, with a tentative D call TRBD1 (5 bases). The germline V gene encodes CDR1 LNHDA and CDR2 SQIVND (reference sequence). V lost 5 bases, J lost 2 bases, and 12 bases lay in between. This CDR3 region has 14 residues. The CDR3 sequence: CASSPWRQQETQYF. As DNA, the CDR3 is TGTGCCAGTAGTCCGTGGAGACAGCAAGAGACCCAGTACTTC.

The rearrangement joins TRBV5-1 to TRBJ1-2, with 9 bases aligning to TRBD1. V lost 4 bases, J lost 7 bases, and 5 bases stayed unmatched. CDR3 length equals 13 residues. CDR1 SGHRS and CDR2 YFSETQ come from the germline V gene. CDR3 nucleotide sequence: TGCGCCAGCAGCGGGGACAGGGCTATTGGCTACACCTTC. Its protein is CASSGDRAIGYTF.

The V gene is TRBV14, the J gene TRBJ2-7, with TRBD1 matching 7 bases. Per the germline V gene, CDR1 is SGHDN and CDR2 is FVKESK. CDR3 length equals 15 residues. V lost 1 base, J lost 4 bases, and 7 bases stayed unmatched. The CDR3 reads CASSQASGGIYEQYF. CDR3 sequence (DNA): TGTGCCAGCAGCCAAGCGTCAGGGGGTATTTACGAGCAGTACTTC.

V gene TRBV11-3 combines with J gene TRBJ2-1; 8 bases are shared with TRBD2. This CDR3 region has 16 residues. V lost 1 base and J lost 3; bases outside the gene matches: 5. Germline CDR1 SGHNT, CDR2 YENEEA. The CDR3 protein is CASSLGSSGSYNEQFF. CDR3 bases: TGTGCCAGCAGCTTAGGTTCCAGCGGGAGCTACAATGAGCAGTTCTTC.

The chain combines TRBV28 with TRBJ2-3; 11 nucleotides line up with TRBD2. V gave up 8 bases and J gave up 3 bases; unmatched junction bases: 1. Per germline, CDR1 MDHEN and CDR2 SYDVKM. There are 13 residues in the CDR3. CDR3 sequence (DNA): TGTGCCAGCCTAGCGGGAGGTACAGATACGCAGTATTTT. Translated, it gives CASLAGGTDTQYF. The entire variable domain, with the rest obtained from reference TRBV28 and TRBJ2-3, is as follows: DVKVTQSSRYLVKRTGEKVFLECVQDMDHENMFWYRQDPGLGLRLIYFSYDVKMKEKGDIPEGYSVSREKKERFSLILESASTNQTSMYLCASLAGGTDTQYFGPGTRLTVL.

The V gene is TRBV18, the J gene TRBJ2-3; a weak D match, TRBD2 (6 bases). CDR1 KGHSH and CDR2 LQKENI come from the germline V gene. The CDR3 is 15 amino acids. Between the trimmed V and J ends, which lost 2 bases and 4 bases, there was a span of 13 bases. The DNA of the CDR3 is TGTGCCAGCTCACCAGTGGGAGGTGGTGCAGATACGCAGTATTTT. Residues: CASSPVGGGADTQYF.

The J gene is TRBJ2-1, the V gene TRBV19, with 7 bases identical to TRBD2. The CDR3 length is 15 residues. Germline loops: CDR1 LNHDA, CDR2 SQIVND (reference sequence). Trimming removed 0 bases from V and 8 bases from J; junction bases left unmatched: 7. CDR3 bases: TGTGCCAGTAGTATAGAGCACCTAGCGGCATATGAGCAGTTCTTC. Its protein product is CASSIEHLAAYEQFF.

The rearrangement uses TRBV9 and TRBJ2-7; 9 positions match TRBD2. This CDR3 is built from 16 residues. V lost 0 bases and J lost 3; bases outside the gene matches: 7. Germline V gives CDR1 SGDLS, CDR2 YYNGEE. The chain's CDR3 is CASSVAPAGGLYEQYF. CDR3 DNA sequence: TGTGCCAGCAGCGTAGCCCCAGCGGGAGGTCTCTACGAGCAGTACTTC.

The chain has TRBV6-1 and TRBJ2-7, with TRBD2 matching over 12 bases. This CDR3 region has 16 residues. The V gene's germline CDR1 is MNHNS and CDR2 SASEGT. The trim removed 2 bases at V and 4 bases at J, leaving 6 bases unmatched. The CDR3 is CASSEWTSGTFYEQYF. CDR3 coding DNA: TGTGCCAGCAGTGAATGGACTAGCGGGACCTTTTACGAGCAGTACTTC.

The chain couples TRBV19 to TRBJ2-2; D perhaps matches TRBD1 (6 bases). V shed 9 bases and J shed 3 bases, with 17 bases lying between them. The CDR3 totals 15 residues. Germline V gene data show CDR1 as LNHDA and CDR2 as SQIVND (reference sequence). The CDR3 DNA sequence: TGTGCCAGCTCCGGACAGACTATCTACACCGGGGAGCTGTTTTTT. Protein product: CASSGQTIYTGELFF.

The chain is built from TRBV6-5 and TRBJ1-5; 7 bases match TRBD1. Germline CDR1 and CDR2: MNHEY and SVGAGI. V lost 4 bases to trimming and J lost 6 bases; unmatched junction nucleotides: 9. The length of the CDR3 is 15 residues. CDR3 sequence: CASSSDRASIQPQHF. Written as DNA, the CDR3 is TGTGCCAGCAGTTCCGACAGGGCGTCGATTCAGCCCCAGCATTTT.

J is TRBJ1-2 and V is TRBV5-1, with 7 bases aligning to TRBD1. CDR1 SGHRS and CDR2 YFSETQ come from the germline V gene. The CDR3 runs 16 residues. The J segment lost 0 bases and the V segment lost 7 bases, leaving 12 bases of the junction unmatched. The CDR3 nucleotides read TGCGCCAGCGGAGGGGTTGGGACAGCCTCTAACTATGGCTACACCTTC. Encoded protein: CASGGVGTASNYGYTF.